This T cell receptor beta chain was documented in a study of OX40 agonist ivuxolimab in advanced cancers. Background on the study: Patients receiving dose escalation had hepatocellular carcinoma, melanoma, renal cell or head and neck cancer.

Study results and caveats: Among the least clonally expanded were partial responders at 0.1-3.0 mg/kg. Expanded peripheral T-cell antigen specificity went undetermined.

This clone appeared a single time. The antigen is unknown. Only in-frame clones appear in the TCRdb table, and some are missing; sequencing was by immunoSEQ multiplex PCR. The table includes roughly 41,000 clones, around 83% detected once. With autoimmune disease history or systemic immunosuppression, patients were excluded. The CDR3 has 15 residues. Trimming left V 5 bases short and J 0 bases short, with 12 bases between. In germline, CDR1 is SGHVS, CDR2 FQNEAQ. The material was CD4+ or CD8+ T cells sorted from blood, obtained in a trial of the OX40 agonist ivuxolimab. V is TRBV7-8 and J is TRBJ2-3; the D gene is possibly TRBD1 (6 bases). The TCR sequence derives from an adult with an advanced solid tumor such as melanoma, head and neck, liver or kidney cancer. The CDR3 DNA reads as TGTGCCAGCAGCCCGGGACACCCAAGCACAGATACGCAGTATTTT. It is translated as CASSPGHPSTDTQYF.